The clone carrying this T cell receptor beta chain appeared a few times. This entry belongs to a study of regulatory T cells in long-lasting Graves disease. Time point defined: newly diagnosed GD, antithyroid drugs for less than 3 months. RNA isolated from PBMCs was used to make the TCR library. Both iRepertoire HTBI primers and Arm-PCR of CDR3 regions were used to build the TCR beta libraries. Using its own MiXCR run on the multiplex PCR reads, TCRdb lists one record per CDR3 protein. This sample yields over 500,000 distinct CDR3 sequences, of which around 16% are seen a single time; about 11% belongs to the top ten. Trimming stripped 5 bases from V and 6 bases from J, with 24 bases between. The CDR3 extends over 16 amino acids. From germline, CDR1 is GTSNPN and CDR2 SVGIG (reference sequence). This same sample was also taken into another study, of T cells in Graves' hyperthyroidism and ophthalmopathy.

The TCR originated in a man aged 18-30 years with Graves disease. This chain joins TRBV30 and TRBJ2-3, with D possibly being TRBD1 or TRBD2 (5 bases each). Sequencing used peripheral blood mononuclear cells (PBMCs), obtained at new diagnosis, from a patient treated with antithyroid drugs. As DNA, the CDR3 is TGTGCCTGGTGCCCCCGGGCCGATGGGGGTGCGGATACGCAGTATTTT. Translating it yields CAWCPRADGGADTQYF.